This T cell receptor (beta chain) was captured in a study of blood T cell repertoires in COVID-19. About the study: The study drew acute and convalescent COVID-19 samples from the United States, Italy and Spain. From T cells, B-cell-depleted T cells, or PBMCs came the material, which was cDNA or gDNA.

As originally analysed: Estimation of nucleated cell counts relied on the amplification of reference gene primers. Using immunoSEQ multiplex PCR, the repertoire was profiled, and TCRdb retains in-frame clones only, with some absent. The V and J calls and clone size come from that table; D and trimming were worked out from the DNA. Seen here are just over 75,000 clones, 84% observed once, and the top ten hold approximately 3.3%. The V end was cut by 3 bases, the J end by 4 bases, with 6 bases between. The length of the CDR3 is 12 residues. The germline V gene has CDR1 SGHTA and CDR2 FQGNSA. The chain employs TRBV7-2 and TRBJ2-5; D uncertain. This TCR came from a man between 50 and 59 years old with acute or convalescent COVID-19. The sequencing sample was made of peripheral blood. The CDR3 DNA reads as TGTGCCAGCAGCTTTGGAGTAGAGACCCAGTACTTC. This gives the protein CASSFGVETQYF.